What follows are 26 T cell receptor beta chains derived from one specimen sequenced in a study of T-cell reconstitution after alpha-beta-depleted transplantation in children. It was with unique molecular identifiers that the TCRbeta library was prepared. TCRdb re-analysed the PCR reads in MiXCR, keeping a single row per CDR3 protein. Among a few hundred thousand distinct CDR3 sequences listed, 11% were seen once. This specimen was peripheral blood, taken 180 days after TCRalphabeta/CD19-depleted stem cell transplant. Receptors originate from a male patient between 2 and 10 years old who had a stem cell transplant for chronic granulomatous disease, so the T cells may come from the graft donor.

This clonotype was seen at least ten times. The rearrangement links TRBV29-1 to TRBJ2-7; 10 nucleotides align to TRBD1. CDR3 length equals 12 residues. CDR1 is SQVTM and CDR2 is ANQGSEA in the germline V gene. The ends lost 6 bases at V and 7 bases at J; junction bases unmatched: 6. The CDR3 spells CSVKGQGGEQYF. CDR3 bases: TGCAGCGTAAAAGGACAGGGGGGAGAGCAGTACTTC.

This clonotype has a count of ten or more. The CDR3 reads CASSREALNEQFF. In nucleotides, the CDR3 is TGCGCCAGCAGCCGGGAGGCCCTCAATGAGCAGTTCTTC. V is TRBV5-1 and J is TRBJ2-1; 7 positions match TRBD2. The V and J ends lost 4 bases and 6 bases, in that order; junction bases with no gene match: 4. The CDR3 is 13 residues long. Germline lookup yields CDR1 SGHRS and CDR2 YFSETQ.

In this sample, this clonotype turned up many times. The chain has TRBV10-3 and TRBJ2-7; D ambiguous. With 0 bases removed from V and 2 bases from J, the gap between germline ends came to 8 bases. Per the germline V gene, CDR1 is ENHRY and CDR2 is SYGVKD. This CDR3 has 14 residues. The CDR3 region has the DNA TGTGCCATCAGTGAGTCGTACGGCACCTACGAGCAGTACTTC. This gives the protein CAISESYGTYEQYF.

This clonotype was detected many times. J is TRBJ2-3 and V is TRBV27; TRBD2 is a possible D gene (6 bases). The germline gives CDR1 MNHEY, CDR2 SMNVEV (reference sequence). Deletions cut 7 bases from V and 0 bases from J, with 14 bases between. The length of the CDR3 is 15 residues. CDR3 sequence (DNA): TGTGCCAGCACCACTAGCAGTAGAAGCACAGATACGCAGTATTTT. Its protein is CASTTSSRSTDTQYF.

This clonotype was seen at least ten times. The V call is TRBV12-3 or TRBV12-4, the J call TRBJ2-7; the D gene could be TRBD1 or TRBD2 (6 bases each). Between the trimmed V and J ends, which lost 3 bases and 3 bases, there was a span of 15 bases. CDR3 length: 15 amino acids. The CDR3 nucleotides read TGTGCCAGCAGTTTCAGCCCCGGGGGCAACTACGAGCAGTACTTC. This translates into CASSFSPGGNYEQYF.

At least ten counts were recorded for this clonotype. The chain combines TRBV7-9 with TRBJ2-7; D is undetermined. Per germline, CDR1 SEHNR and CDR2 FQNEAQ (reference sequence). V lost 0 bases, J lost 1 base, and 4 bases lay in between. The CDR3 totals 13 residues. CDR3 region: CASSLAVSYEQYF. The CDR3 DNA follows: TGTGCCAGCAGCTTAGCCGTTTCCTACGAGCAGTACTTC.

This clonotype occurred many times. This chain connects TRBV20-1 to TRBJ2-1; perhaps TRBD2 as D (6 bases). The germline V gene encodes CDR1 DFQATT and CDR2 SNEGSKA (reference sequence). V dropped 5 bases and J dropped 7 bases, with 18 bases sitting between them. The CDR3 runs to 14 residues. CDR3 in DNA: TGCAGTGCTCCTAGGGACTCCGGGGTGAATGAGCAGTTCTTC. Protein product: CSAPRDSGVNEQFF.

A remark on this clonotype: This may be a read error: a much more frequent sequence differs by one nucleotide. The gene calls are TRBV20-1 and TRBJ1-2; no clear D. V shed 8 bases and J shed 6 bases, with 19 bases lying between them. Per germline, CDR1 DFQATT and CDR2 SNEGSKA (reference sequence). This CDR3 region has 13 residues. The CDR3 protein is CSPPLDKLNGYTF. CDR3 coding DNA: TGCAGTCCTCCCCTAGACAAGTTGAATGGCTACACCTTC.

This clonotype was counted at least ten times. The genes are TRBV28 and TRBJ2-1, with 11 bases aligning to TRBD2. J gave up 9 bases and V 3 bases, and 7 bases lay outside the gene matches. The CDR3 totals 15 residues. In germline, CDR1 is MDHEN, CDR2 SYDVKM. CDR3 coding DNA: TGTGCCAGCAGTTTGACTAGCGGGAATGGGGTTGAGCAGTTCTTC. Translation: CASSLTSGNGVEQFF.

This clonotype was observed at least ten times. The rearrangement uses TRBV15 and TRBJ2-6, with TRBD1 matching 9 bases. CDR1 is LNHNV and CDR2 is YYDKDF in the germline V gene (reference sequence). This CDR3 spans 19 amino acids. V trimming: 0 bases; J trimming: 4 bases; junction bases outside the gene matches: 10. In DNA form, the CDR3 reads TGTGCCACCAGCAGAGATCCACAGGGGGCTCTTGGAGGGGCCAACGTCCTGACTTTC. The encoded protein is CATSRDPQGALGGANVLTF.

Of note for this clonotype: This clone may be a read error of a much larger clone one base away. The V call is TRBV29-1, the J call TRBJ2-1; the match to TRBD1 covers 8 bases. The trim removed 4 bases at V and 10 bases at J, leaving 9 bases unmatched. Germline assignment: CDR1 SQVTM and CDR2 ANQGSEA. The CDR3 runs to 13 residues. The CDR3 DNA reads TGCAGCGTTGCCAGGGGGCGGGGACGGGAGCAGTTCTTC. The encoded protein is CSVARGRGREQFF.

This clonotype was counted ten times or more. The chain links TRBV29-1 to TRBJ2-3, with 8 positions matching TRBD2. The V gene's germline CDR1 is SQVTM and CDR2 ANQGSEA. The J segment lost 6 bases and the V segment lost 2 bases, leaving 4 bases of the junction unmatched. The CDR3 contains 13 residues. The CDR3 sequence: CSVEFGGRDTQYF. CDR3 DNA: TGCAGCGTTGAATTCGGCGGGAGGGATACGCAGTATTTT.

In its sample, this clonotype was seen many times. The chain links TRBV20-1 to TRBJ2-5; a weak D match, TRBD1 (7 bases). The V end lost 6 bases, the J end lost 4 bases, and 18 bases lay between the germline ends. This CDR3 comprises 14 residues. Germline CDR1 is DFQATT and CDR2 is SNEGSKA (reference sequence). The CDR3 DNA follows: TGCAGTGCATTACTAGCACAGGGGCCAGAGACCCAGTACTTC. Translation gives CSALLAQGPETQYF.

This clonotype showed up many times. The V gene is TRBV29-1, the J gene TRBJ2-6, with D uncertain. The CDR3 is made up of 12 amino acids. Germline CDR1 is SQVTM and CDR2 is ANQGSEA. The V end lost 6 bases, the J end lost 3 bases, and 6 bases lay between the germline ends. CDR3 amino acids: CSVADGANVLTF. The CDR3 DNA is TGCAGCGTCGCGGATGGGGCCAACGTCCTGACTTTC.

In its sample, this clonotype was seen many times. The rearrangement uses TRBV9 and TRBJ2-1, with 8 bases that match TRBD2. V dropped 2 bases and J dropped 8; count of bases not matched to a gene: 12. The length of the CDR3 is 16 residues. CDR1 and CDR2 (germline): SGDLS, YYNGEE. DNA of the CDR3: TGTGCCAGCAGCGTGGTTACTAGCGGACCTTCGGATGAGCAGTTCTTC. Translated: CASSVVTSGPSDEQFF.

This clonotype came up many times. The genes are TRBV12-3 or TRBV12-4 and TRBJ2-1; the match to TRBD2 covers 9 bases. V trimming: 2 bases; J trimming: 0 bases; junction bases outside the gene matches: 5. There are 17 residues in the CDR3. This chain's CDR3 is CASSLRLAVSSYNEQFF. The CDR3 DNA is TGTGCCAGCAGTTTAAGACTAGCGGTAAGCTCCTACAATGAGCAGTTCTTC.

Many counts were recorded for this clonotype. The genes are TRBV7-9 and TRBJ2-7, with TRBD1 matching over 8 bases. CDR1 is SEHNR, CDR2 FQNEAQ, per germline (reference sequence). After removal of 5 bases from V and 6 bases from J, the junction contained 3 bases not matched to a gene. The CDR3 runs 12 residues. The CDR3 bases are TGTGCCAGCAGCCGACAGGGGCGCGAGCAGTACTTC. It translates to CASSRQGREQYF.

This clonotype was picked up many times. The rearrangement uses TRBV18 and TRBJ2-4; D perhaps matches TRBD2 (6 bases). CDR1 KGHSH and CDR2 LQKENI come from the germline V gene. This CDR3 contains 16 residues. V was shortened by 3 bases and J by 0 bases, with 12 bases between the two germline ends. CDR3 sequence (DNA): TGTGCCAGCTCACCCACTCGGGGGATAGCCAAAAACATTCAGTACTTC. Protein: CASSPTRGIAKNIQYF.

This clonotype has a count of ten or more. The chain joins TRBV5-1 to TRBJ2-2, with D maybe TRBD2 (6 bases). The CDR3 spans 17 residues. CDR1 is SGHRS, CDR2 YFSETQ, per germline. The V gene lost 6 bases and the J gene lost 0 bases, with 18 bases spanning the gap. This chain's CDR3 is CASTMEGLTANTGELFF. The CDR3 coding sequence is TGCGCCAGCACCATGGAGGGGTTGACAGCGAACACCGGGGAGCTGTTTTTT.

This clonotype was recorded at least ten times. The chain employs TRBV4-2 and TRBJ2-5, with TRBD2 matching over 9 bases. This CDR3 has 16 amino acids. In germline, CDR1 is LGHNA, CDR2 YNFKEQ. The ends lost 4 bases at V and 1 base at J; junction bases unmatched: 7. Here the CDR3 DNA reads TGTGCCAGCAGCCGCAGACTAGCGGAGGCCCAAGAGACCCAGTACTTC. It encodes CASSRRLAEAQETQYF.

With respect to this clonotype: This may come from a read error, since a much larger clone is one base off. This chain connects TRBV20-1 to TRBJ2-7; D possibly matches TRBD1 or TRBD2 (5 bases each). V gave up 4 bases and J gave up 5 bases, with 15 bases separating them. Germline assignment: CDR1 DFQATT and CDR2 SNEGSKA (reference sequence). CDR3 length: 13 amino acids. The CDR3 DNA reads TGCAGTGCTACCCGGGACGGAGCCGACGAGCAGTACTTC. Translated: CSATRDGADEQYF.

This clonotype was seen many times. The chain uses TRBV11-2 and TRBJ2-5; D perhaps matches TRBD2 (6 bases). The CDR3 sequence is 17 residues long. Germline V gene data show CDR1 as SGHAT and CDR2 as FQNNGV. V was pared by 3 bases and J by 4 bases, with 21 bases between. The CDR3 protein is CASSFFLGKGGGETQYF. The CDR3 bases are TGTGCCAGCAGCTTTTTTTTGGGGAAGGGAGGCGGAGAGACCCAGTACTTC. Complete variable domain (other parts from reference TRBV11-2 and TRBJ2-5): EAGVAQSPRYKIIEKRQSVAFWCNPISGHATLYWYQQILGQGPKLLIQFQNNGVVDDSQLPKDRFSAERLKGVDSTLKIQPAKLEDSAVYLCASSFFLGKGGGETQYFGPGTRLLVL.

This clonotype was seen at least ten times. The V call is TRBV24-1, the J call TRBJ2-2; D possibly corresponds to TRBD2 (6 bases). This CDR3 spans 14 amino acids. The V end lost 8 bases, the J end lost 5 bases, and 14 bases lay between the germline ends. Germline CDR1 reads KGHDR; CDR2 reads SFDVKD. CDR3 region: CATTRRALTGELFF. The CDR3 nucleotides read TGTGCCACCACACGGAGGGCCTTAACCGGGGAGCTGTTTTTT.

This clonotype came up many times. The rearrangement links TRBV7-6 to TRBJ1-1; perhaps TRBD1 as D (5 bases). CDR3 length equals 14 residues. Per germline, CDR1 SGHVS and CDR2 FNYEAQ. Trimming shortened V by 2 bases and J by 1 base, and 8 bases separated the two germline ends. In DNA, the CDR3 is TGTGCCAGCAGCTTAACAGGTACGAACACTGAAGCTTTCTTT. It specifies CASSLTGTNTEAFF.

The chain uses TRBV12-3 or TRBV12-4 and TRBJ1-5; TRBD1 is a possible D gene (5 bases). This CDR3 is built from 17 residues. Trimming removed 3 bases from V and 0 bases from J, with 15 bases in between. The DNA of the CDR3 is TGTGCCAGCAGTTTGAGGGGCAGTGCCTCTAGCAATCAGCCCCAGCATTTT. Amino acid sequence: CASSLRGSASSNQPQHF.

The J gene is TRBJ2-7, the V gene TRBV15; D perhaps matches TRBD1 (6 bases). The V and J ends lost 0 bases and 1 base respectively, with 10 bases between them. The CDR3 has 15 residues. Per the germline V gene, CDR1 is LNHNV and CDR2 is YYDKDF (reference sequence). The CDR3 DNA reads TGTGCCACCAGCAGAGATTATCAGGGGTCCTACGAGCAGTACTTC. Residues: CATSRDYQGSYEQYF.